The 26 T cell receptor beta chains given below trace back to one sample, sequenced in a study of T cells after yellow fever vaccination. MiXCR, applied by TCRdb to the 5' RACE reads, yields one record per CDR3 protein. The table records over 130,000 distinct CDR3 sequences, 7.7% of them present only once. Material: CD4+ T cells sorted from PBMCs, obtained 5 days after the yellow fever booster vaccination. The receptors stem from a man aged 30 to 45 who received the YFV17D yellow fever vaccine.

The table lists this clonotype with many counts. V is TRBV19 and J is TRBJ2-1, with a tentative D call TRBD2 (7 bases). This CDR3 spans 17 amino acids. Germline values: CDR1 LNHDA, CDR2 SQIVND (reference sequence). V lost 7 bases, J lost 5 bases, and 24 bases lay in between. CDR3 region: CASTRGMTSSHHNEQFF. The CDR3, as DNA: TGTGCCAGTACCAGGGGAATGACTAGCAGTCATCACAATGAGCAGTTCTTC.

This clonotype was seen ten or more times. The chain couples TRBV2 to TRBJ2-7; TRBD2 matches 9 bases. V was clipped by 4 bases and J by 2 bases; unmatched bases: 6. The length of the CDR3 is 15 residues. From germline, CDR1 is SNHLY and CDR2 FYNNEI. The CDR3 loop is CASSAEAGGPYEQYF. The DNA for the CDR3 is TGTGCCAGCAGTGCGGAAGCGGGAGGTCCCTACGAGCAGTACTTC.

This clonotype was picked up many times. The gene calls are TRBV12-3 or TRBV12-4 and TRBJ1-3, with TRBD1 matching 9 bases. The CDR3 runs 14 residues. The trim removed 6 bases at V and 4 bases at J, leaving 4 bases unmatched. CDR3 in DNA: TGTGCCAGCAGAGCTGGGACAGGGGGAAACACCATATATTTT. Translated, it gives CASRAGTGGNTIYF.

This clonotype was observed many times. The chain links TRBV4-3 to TRBJ1-1; D unresolved. Per germline, CDR1 LGHNA and CDR2 YSLEER. Trimming removed 0 bases from V and 9 bases from J, with 14 bases in between. The CDR3 is 14 residues long. CDR3 sequence reads: CASSQDNRPGKAFF. The CDR3 nucleotides read TGCGCCAGCAGCCAAGATAATCGGCCCGGTAAAGCTTTCTTT.

This clonotype occurred many times. V is TRBV5-1 and J is TRBJ2-1; perhaps TRBD2 as D (6 bases). The CDR3 has 15 residues. The V end lost 3 bases, the J end lost 7 bases, and 17 bases lay between the germline ends. The germline V gene encodes CDR1 SGHRS and CDR2 YFSETQ. The CDR3 region is CASSSAAGWSNEQFF. The CDR3 nucleotides are TGCGCCAGCAGCTCGGCAGCGGGTTGGTCGAATGAGCAGTTCTTC.

This clonotype was counted a few times. The V call is TRBV24-1, the J call TRBJ2-5; 14 nucleotides line up with TRBD2. The germline V gene encodes CDR1 KGHDR and CDR2 SFDVKD. The ends lost 5 bases at V and 2 bases at J; junction bases unmatched: 6. The CDR3 extends over 17 amino acids. Written as DNA, the CDR3 is TGTGCCACCAGTGGGGGGACTAGCGGGAGATCTCAAGAGACCCAGTACTTC. This codes for CATSGGTSGRSQETQYF.

This clonotype was detected a few times. The chain uses TRBV28 and TRBJ2-6; 8 bases map to TRBD1. Germline V gives CDR1 MDHEN, CDR2 SYDVKM. The V gene end was trimmed by 7 bases and the J gene end by 0 bases; junction bases not matched to a gene: 8. This CDR3 is 17 amino acids long. The CDR3, as DNA: TGTGCCAGCAAAAGGACAGGGACCGGCTCTGGGGCCAACGTCCTGACTTTC. It yields the protein CASKRTGTGSGANVLTF.

This clonotype has ten or more counts. This CDR3 reads CSVHRDRANTEAFF. DNA for the CDR3: TGCAGCGTGCACCGGGACAGGGCGAACACTGAAGCTTTCTTT. The V gene is TRBV29-1, the J gene TRBJ1-1; TRBD1 aligns across 9 bases. CDR3 size: 14 residues. V was clipped by 6 bases and J by 1 base; unmatched bases: 6. Germline CDR1 is SQVTM and CDR2 is ANQGSEA.

In this sample, this clonotype turned up once. A much more abundant neighbour one base away suggests this may be a read error. The chain links TRBV25-1 to TRBJ2-5; tentative D call: TRBD1 (6 bases). Germline CDR1 reads MGHDK; CDR2 reads SYGVNS. The CDR3 has 15 residues. Trimming removed 1 base at V and 5 bases at J, with 14 bases between. CDR3 region: CASSESRTEHETQYF. The DNA of the CDR3 is TGTGCCAGCAGTGAATCCCGGACAGAACATGAGACCCAGTACTTC. The full variable domain, in which reference TRBV25-1 and TRBJ2-5 provide the parts outside the CDR3, is EADIYQTPRYLVIGTGKKITLECSQTMGHDKMYWYQQDPGMELHLIHYSYGVNSTEKGDLSSESTVSRIRTEHFPLTLESARPSHTSQYLCASSESRTEHETQYFGPGTRLLVL.

The chain employs TRBV6-1 and TRBJ2-1, with TRBD2 identical over 10 bases. The germline V gene has CDR1 MNHNS and CDR2 SASEGT. Trimming cost V 6 bases and J 5 bases; bases outside gene matches: 10. This CDR3 contains 16 residues. CDR3 region: CASRPPGLAANNEQFF. CDR3 bases: TGTGCCAGCAGGCCACCAGGACTAGCGGCTAACAATGAGCAGTTCTTC.

This clonotype was counted between two and nine times. The chain has TRBV18 and TRBJ1-3, with D unclear. Germline V CDR1 and CDR2: KGHSH, LQKENI. The CDR3 extends over 15 amino acids. The ends were cut back, 1 base at V and 2 bases at J, with 9 bases in the middle. The CDR3 bases are TGTGCCAGCTCACCACGGCAAACAGCTGGAAACACCATATATTTT. This gives the protein CASSPRQTAGNTIYF.

This clonotype has ten or more counts. V is TRBV24-1 and J is TRBJ1-1; D is unresolved. V lost 3 bases, J lost 4 bases, and 17 bases lay in between. Germline assignment: CDR1 KGHDR and CDR2 SFDVKD. This CDR3 spans 16 amino acids. The CDR3 DNA reads as TGTGCCACCAGTGATAGTACGCGGGGAGGGATCACTGAAGCTTTCTTT. The encoded protein is CATSDSTRGGITEAFF.

This clonotype was seen repeatedly, ten times or more. The rearrangement links TRBV29-1 to TRBJ1-5; tentatively, D is TRBD1 (6 bases). Germline CDR1 and CDR2: SQVTM and ANQGSEA. The CDR3 length is 12 residues. V gave up 4 bases and J gave up 2 bases, with 6 bases separating them. The CDR3 region has the DNA TGCAGCGTTGGACAGGGCAATCAGCCCCAGCATTTT. Amino acids: CSVGQGNQPQHF.

V usage is TRBV14 and J usage is TRBJ2-7; 10 positions match TRBD1. CDR3 length equals 15 residues. Germline V gene sequence: CDR1 SGHDN, CDR2 FVKESK. The junction had 5 bases not matched to a gene; V was cut back by 4 bases and J by 2 bases. The CDR3 sequence is CASSLRGQGAYEQYF. In DNA, the CDR3 is TGTGCCAGCAGCCTCCGTGGACAGGGGGCCTACGAGCAGTACTTC.

This clonotype has ten or more counts. The chain recombines TRBV3-1 with TRBJ2-7, with TRBD2 identical over 11 bases. The CDR3 runs 17 residues. Germline V gene lookup returns CDR1 LGHDT and CDR2 YNNKEL (reference sequence). V was clipped by 2 bases and J by 0 bases; unmatched bases: 6. CDR3 sequence reads: CASSQPGTSGYSYEQYF. Written as DNA, the CDR3 is TGTGCCAGCAGCCAACCCGGGACTAGCGGATACTCCTACGAGCAGTACTTC.

This clonotype showed up many times. The chain couples TRBV29-1 to TRBJ2-3; TRBD1 matches at 9 bases. After removal of 8 bases from V and 6 bases from J, the junction contained 12 bases not matched to a gene. The CDR3 is 14 amino acids. Germline V gene data show CDR1 as SQVTM and CDR2 as ANQGSEA. The CDR3 DNA reads TGCAGCACCGACCGGGACAGGGATATTGATACGCAGTATTTT. Its translation: CSTDRDRDIDTQYF.

Turning to this clonotype: This may be a read error: a much more frequent sequence differs by one nucleotide. V gene TRBV12-3 or TRBV12-4 combines with J gene TRBJ2-1, with D maybe TRBD2 (6 bases). With 2 bases removed from V and 8 bases from J, the gap between germline ends came to 13 bases. The CDR3 contains 14 residues. The CDR3 sequence is CASSLQGGLDEQFF. The CDR3 DNA is TGTGCCAGCAGTTTACAGGGAGGCTTGGATGAGCAGTTCTTC.

Only a few counts were recorded for this clonotype. The chain couples TRBV5-4 to TRBJ2-2, with no clear D. V was pared by 4 bases and J by 5 bases, with 12 bases between. Germline V gene data show CDR1 as SGHNT and CDR2 as YYREEE (reference sequence). CDR3 size: 14 residues. The CDR3 sequence: CASSLLEGTGELFF. In DNA, the CDR3 is TGTGCCAGCAGCCTACTTGAAGGGACCGGGGAGCTGTTTTTT. The full variable domain, with the rest looked up from reference TRBV5-4 and TRBJ2-2, is ETGVTQSPTHLIKTRGQQVTLRCSSQSGHNTVSWYQQALGQGPQFIFQYYREEENGRGNFPPRFSGLQFPNYSSELNVNALELDDSALYLCASSLLEGTGELFFGEGSRLTVL.

This sequence joins TRBV4-3 and TRBJ2-7; D uncertain. CDR1 is LGHNA and CDR2 is YSLEER in the germline V gene. There are 18 residues in the CDR3. V shed 0 bases and J shed 1 base, with 19 bases lying between them. The CDR3 DNA reads as TGCGCCAGCAGCCAAGATTTAGTGAGGTGGCAGGAGTCCTACGAGCAGTACTTC. Its protein is CASSQDLVRWQESYEQYF.

This clonotype was detected ten times or more. V gene TRBV6-5 combines with J gene TRBJ1-1; a weak D match, TRBD1 (6 bases). Germline V gives CDR1 MNHEY, CDR2 SVGAGI. The CDR3 is 14 residues long. The V end lost 5 bases, the J end lost 3 bases, and 13 bases lay between the germline ends. The CDR3 protein is CASSRSQGHTEAFF. For the CDR3, the DNA is TGTGCCAGCAGTCGCTCCCAGGGGCACACTGAAGCTTTCTTT.

This clonotype was recorded at least ten times. The gene calls are TRBV6-5 and TRBJ2-2; 9 nucleotides line up with TRBD2. Germline CDR1 is MNHEY and CDR2 is SVGAGI. The J segment lost 4 bases and the V segment lost 4 bases, leaving 7 bases of the junction unmatched. This CDR3 region has 16 residues. The CDR3 here is CASSSLLAGFTGELFF. The CDR3 nucleotides read TGTGCCAGCAGTTCCCTTCTAGCGGGATTCACCGGGGAGCTGTTTTTT.

In this sample, this clonotype turned up many times. The chain recombines TRBV4-2 with TRBJ1-6; no clear D gene. Germline V gene sequence: CDR1 LGHNA, CDR2 YNFKEQ. Trimming removed 6 bases at V and 8 bases at J, with 11 bases between. CDR3 length: 13 residues. The CDR3 DNA reads as TGTGCCAGCAGTGATCAGTCCGATTCACCCCTCCACTTT. This translates into CASSDQSDSPLHF.

As concerns this clonotype: Just one base apart from a much larger clone, this may be a read error. The chain joins TRBV5-1 to TRBJ1-1; the D gene is possibly TRBD1 (6 bases). This CDR3 has 14 amino acids. The V end was cut by 2 bases, the J end by 4 bases, with 12 bases between. CDR1 is SGHRS and CDR2 is YFSETQ in the germline V gene. The CDR3 protein is CASSFGQTSTEAFF. CDR3 DNA: TGCGCCAGCAGCTTTGGACAGACGAGCACTGAAGCTTTCTTT.

This clonotype was seen at least ten times. The J gene is TRBJ1-1, the V gene TRBV12-3 or TRBV12-4, with D unresolved. V was trimmed by 4 bases and J by 3 bases, leaving 3 bases between them. CDR3 size: 11 residues. The CDR3 reads CASSSYTEAFF. The CDR3 DNA follows: TGTGCCAGCAGTTCGTACACTGAAGCTTTCTTT.

V and J are TRBV19 and TRBJ1-5, with D perhaps TRBD1 (5 bases). The germline CDR1 and CDR2 sequences are LNHDA and SQIVND (reference sequence). Trimming cost V 5 bases and J 10 bases, with 15 bases left between them. The CDR3 length is 13 residues. The CDR3 spells CASSRQGISPQHF. As DNA, the CDR3 is TGTGCCAGTAGTCGGCAGGGAATCAGCCCCCAGCATTTT.

This clonotype was counted many times. The chain has TRBV20-1 and TRBJ2-7; D may be TRBD1 or TRBD2 (5 bases each). The CDR3 contains 14 residues. Germline V gene sequence: CDR1 DFQATT, CDR2 SNEGSKA (reference sequence). V lost 3 bases and J lost 2, with 14 bases in between. This CDR3 is CSASGYKGPYEQYF. For the CDR3, the DNA is TGCAGTGCTAGTGGTTATAAGGGACCCTACGAGCAGTACTTC.